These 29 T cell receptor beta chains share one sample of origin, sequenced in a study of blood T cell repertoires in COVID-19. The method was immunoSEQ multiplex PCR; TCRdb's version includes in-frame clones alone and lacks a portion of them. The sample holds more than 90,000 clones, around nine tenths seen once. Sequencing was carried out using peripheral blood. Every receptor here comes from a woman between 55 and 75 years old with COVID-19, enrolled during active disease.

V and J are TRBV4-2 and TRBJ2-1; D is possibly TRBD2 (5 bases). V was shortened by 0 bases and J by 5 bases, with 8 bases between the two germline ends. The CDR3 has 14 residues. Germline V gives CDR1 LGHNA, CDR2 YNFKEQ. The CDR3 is CASSQESGHNEQFF. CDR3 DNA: TGTGCCAGCAGCCAAGAGAGCGGACACAATGAGCAGTTCTTC.

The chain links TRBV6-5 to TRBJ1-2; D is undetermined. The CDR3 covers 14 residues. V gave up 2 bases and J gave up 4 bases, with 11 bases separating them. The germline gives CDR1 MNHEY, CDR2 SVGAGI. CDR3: CASSYSFRGYGYTF. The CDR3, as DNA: TGTGCCAGCAGTTACAGCTTCCGGGGCTATGGCTACACCTTC.

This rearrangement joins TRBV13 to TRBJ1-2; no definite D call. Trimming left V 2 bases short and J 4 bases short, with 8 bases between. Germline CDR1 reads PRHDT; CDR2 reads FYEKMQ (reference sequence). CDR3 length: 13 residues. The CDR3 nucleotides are TGTGCCAGCAGCTTATCAGGCCTCTATGGCTACACCTTC. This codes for CASSLSGLYGYTF.

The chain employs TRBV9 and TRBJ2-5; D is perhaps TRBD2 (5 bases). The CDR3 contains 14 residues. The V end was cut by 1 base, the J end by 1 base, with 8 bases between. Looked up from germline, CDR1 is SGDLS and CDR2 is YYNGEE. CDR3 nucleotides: TGTGCCAGCAGCGTAAGCGGCAGCCAAGAGACCCAGTACTTC. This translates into CASSVSGSQETQYF.

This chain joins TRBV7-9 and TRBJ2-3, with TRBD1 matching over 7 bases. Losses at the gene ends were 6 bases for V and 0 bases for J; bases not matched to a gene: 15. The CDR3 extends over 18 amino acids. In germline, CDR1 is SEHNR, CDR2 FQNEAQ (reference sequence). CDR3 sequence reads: CASRNTGDLSPSTDTQYF. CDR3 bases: TGTGCCAGCAGAAATACAGGGGACCTATCCCCTAGCACAGATACGCAGTATTTT. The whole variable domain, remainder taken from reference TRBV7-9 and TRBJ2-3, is DTGVSQNPRHKITKRGQNVTFRCDPISEHNRLYWYRQTLGQGPEFLTYFQNEAQLEKSRLLSDRFSAERPKGSFSTLEIQRTEQGDSAMYLCASRNTGDLSPSTDTQYFGPGTRLTVL.

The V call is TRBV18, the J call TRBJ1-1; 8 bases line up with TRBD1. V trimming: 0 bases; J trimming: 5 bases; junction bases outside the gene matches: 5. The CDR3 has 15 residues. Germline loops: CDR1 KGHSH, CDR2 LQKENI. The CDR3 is CASSPPRTGWTEAFF. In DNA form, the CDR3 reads TGTGCCAGCTCACCACCGAGGACAGGGTGGACTGAAGCTTTCTTT.

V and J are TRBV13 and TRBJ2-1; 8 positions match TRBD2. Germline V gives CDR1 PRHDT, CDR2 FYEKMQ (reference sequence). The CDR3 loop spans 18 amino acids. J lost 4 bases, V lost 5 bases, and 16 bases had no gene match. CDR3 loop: CASSPLGNSGEMYNEQFF. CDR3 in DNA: TGTGCCAGCAGCCCCCTCGGGAATAGCGGGGAGATGTACAATGAGCAGTTCTTC.

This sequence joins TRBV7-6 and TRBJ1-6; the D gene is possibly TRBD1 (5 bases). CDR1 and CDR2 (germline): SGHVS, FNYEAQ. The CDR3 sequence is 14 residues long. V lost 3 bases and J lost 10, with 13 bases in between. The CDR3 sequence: CASSLGQLLSPLHF. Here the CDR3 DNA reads TGTGCCAGCAGCTTGGGGCAGCTCCTATCACCCCTCCACTTT. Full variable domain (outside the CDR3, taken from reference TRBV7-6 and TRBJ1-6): GAGVSQSPRYKVTKRGQDVALRCDPISGHVSLYWYRQALGQGPEFLTYFNYEAQQDKSGLPNDRFSAERPEGSISTLTIQRTEQRDSAMYRCASSLGQLLSPLHFGNGTRLTVT.

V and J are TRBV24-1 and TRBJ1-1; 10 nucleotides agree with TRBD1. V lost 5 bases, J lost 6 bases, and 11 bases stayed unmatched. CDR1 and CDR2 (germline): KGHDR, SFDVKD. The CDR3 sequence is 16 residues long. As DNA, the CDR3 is TGTGCCACCAGTGCCTCCGGGACAGGGGTTAGGGCTGAAGCTTTCTTT. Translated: CATSASGTGVRAEAFF.

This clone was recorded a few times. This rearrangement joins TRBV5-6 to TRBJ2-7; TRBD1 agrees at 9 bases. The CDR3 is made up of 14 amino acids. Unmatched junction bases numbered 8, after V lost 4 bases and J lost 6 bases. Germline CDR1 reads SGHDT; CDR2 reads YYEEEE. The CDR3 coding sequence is TGTGCCAGCAGCATATCCGGGACAGGGTTCGAGCAGTACTTC. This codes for CASSISGTGFEQYF.

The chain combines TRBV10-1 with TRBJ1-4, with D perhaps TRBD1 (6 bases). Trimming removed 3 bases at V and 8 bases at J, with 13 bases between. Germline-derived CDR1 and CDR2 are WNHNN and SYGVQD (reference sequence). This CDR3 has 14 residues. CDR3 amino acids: CASSDSGAGEKLFF. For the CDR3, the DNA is TGCGCCAGCAGTGATTCAGGGGCGGGCGAAAAACTGTTTTTT.

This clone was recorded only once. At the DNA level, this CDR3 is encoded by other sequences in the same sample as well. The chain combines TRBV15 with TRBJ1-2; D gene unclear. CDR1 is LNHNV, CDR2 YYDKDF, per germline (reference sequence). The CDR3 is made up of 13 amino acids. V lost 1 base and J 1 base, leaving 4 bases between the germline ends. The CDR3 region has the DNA TGTGCCACCAGCAGAGGCAGTAACTATGGCTACACCTTC. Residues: CATSRGSNYGYTF.

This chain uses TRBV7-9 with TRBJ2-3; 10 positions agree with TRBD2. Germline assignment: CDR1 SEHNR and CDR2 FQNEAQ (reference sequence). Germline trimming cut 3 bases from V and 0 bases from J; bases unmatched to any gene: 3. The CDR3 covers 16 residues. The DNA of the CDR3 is TGTGCCAGCAGCTTTAATAGCGGGGGGAGCACAGATACGCAGTATTTT. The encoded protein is CASSFNSGGSTDTQYF.

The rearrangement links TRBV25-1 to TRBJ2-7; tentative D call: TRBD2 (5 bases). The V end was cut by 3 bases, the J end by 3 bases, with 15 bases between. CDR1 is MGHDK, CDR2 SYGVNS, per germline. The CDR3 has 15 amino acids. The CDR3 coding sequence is TGTGCCAGCAGTGATTTTGGTAAGGGAGACTACGAGCAGTACTTC. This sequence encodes CASSDFGKGDYEQYF.

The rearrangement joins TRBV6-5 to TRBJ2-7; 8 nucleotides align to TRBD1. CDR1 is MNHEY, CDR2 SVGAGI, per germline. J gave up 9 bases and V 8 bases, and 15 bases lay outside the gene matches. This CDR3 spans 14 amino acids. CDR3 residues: CASGKTGDPTGQYF. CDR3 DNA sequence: TGTGCCAGCGGTAAGACAGGGGACCCTACGGGGCAGTACTTC.

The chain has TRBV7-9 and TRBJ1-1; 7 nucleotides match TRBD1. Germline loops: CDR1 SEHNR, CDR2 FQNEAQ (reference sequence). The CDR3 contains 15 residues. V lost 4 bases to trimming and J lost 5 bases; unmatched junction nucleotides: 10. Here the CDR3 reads CASSYRQGGGTEAFF. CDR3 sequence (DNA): TGTGCCAGCAGCTATAGACAGGGTGGCGGGACTGAAGCTTTCTTT.

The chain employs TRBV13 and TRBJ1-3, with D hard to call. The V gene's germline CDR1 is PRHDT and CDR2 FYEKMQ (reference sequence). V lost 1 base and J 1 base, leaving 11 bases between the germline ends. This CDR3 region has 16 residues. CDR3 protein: CASSLESPGSGNTIYF. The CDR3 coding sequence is TGTGCCAGCAGCTTAGAGAGCCCGGGGTCTGGAAACACCATATATTTT.

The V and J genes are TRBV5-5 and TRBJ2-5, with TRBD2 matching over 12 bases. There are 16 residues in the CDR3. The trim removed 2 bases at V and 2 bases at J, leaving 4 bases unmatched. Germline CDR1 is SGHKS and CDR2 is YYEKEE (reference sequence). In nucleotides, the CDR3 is TGTGCCAGCAGCTTTAGGACTAGCGGGGTACAAGAGACCCAGTACTTC. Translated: CASSFRTSGVQETQYF.

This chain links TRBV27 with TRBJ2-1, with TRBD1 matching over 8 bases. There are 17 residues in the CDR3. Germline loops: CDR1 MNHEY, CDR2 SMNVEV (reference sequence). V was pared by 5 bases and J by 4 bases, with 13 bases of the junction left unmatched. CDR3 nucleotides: TGTGCCAGCAGTACTACCCGCCGACAGGGGCTATACAATGAGCAGTTCTTC. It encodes CASSTTRRQGLYNEQFF.

Here the CDR3 DNA reads TGTGCCAGCAGCTTGGGGTCTCCGGGACAGGGTGTATCTGAAGCTTTCTTT. Residues: CASSLGSPGQGVSEAFF. This rearrangement joins TRBV5-4 to TRBJ1-1; 9 bases align to TRBD1. CDR1 is SGHNT and CDR2 is YYREEE in the germline V gene (reference sequence). The CDR3 is made up of 17 amino acids. Unmatched junction bases numbered 12, after V lost 0 bases and J lost 6 bases.

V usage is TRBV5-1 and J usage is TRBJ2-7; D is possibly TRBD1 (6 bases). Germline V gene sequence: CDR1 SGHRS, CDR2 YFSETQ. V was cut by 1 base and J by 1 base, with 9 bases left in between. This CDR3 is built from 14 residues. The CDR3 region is CASSLTGPSYEQYF. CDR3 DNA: TGCGCCAGCAGCTTGACAGGGCCTTCCTACGAGCAGTACTTC.

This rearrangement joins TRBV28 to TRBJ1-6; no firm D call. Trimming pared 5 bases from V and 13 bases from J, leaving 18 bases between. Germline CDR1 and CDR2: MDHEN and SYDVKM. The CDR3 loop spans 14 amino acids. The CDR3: CASSQTNSPAPLHF. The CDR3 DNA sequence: TGTGCCAGCAGTCAGACTAACAGCCCGGCGCCCCTCCACTTT.

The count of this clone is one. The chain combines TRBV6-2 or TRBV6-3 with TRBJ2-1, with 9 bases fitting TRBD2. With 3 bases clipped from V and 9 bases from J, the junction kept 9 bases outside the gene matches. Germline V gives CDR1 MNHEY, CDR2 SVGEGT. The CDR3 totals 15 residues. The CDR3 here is CASSYGGGALLEQFF. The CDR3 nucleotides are TGTGCCAGCAGTTATGGCGGGGGGGCGTTACTTGAGCAGTTCTTC.

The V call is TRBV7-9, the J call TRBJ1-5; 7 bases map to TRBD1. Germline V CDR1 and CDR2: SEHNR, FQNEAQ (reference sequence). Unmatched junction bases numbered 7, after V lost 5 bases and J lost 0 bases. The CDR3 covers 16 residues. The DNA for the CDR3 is TGTGCCAGCAGCCCGACAGGGTTTGGTAGCAATCAGCCCCAGCATTTT. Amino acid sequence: CASSPTGFGSNQPQHF.

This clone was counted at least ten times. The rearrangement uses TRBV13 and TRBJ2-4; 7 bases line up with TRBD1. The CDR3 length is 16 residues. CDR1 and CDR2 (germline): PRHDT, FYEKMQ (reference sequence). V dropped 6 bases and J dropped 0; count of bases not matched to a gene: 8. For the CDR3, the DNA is TGTGCCAGCAGTGGGACAGACAAGCTAGCCAAAAACATTCAGTACTTC. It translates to CASSGTDKLAKNIQYF.

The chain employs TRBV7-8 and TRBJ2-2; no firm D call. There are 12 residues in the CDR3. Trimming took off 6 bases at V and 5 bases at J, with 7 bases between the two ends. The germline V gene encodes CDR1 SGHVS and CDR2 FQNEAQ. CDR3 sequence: CASRSFTGELFF. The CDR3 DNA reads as TGTGCCAGCAGATCCTTTACCGGGGAGCTGTTTTTT.

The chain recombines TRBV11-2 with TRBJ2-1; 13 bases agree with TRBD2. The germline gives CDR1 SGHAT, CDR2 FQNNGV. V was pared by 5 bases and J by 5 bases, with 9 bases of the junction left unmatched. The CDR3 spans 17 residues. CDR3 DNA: TGTGCCAGCAGCCGAAAGGGACTAGCGGGGCCGGACAATGAGCAGTTCTTC. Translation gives CASSRKGLAGPDNEQFF.

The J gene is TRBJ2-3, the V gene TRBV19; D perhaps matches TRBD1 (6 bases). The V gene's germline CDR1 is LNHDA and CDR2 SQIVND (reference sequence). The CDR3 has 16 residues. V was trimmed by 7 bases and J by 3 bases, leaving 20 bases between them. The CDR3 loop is CASKIVYGGMTDTQYF. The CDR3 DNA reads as TGTGCCAGTAAGATCGTATATGGGGGCATGACAGATACGCAGTATTTT. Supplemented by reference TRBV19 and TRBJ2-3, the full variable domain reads DGGITQSPKYLFRKEGQNVTLSCEQNLNHDAMYWYRQDPGQGLRLIYYSQIVNDFQKGDIAEGYSVSREKKESFPLTVTSAQKNPTAFYLCASKIVYGGMTDTQYFGPGTRLTVL.

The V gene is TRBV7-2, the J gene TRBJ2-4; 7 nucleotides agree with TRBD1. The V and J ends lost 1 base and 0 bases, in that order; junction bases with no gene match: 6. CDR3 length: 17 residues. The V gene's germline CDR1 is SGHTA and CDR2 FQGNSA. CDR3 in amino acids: CASSLVGTALAKNIQYF. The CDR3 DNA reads TGTGCCAGCAGCTTAGTGGGGACAGCCTTAGCCAAAAACATTCAGTACTTC.